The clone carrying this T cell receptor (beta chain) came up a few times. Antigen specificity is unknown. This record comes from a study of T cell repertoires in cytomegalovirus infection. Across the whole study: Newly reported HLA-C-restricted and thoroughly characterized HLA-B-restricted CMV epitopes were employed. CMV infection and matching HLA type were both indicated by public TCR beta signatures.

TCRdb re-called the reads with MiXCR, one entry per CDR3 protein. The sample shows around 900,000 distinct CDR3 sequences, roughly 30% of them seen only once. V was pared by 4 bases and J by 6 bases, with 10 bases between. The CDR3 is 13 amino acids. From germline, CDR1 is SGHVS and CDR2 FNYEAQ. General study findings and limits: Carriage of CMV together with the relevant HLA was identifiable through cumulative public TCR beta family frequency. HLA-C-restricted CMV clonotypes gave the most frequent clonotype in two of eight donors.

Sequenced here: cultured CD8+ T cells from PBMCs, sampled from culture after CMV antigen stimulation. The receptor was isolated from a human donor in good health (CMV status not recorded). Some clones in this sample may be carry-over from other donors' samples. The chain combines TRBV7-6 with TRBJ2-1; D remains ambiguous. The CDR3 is CASSSQNSNEQFF. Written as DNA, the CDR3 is TGTGCCAGCAGCTCTCAAAATAGCAATGAGCAGTTCTTC.